This T cell receptor (beta chain) was documented in a study of blood T cell repertoires in COVID-19. The overall study: Samples of COVID-19 (acute and convalescent) were obtained from the United States, Italy and Spain. The cDNA or gDNA used as material had been derived from T cells, B-cell-depleted T cells, or PBMCs.

CDR1 is SNHLY, CDR2 FYNNEI, per germline. This CDR3 has 13 residues. The germline V and J ends were trimmed by 4 bases and 4 bases, with 10 bases remaining between them. In the original processing: Amplified reference gene primers provided the basis for estimating nucleated cell counts. Repertoires were generated with immunoSEQ multiplex PCR, while TCRdb's copy carries only in-frame clones and drops some. The DNA gave D and trimming, while V, J and clone size come from that table. The table has 150,000 to 180,000 clones, 70% to 85% seen once; the top ten hold 0.63%. Enrolled during active infection, Seattle patients were then followed longitudinally.

The TCR originated in a man in his fifties or sixties with COVID-19, enrolled during active disease. The specimen sequenced was peripheral blood. The gene calls are TRBV2 and TRBJ1-2; D not resolved. The chain's CDR3 is CASSAELVYGYTF. Here the CDR3 DNA reads TGTGCCAGCAGTGCTGAGCTAGTCTATGGCTACACCTTC.